This T cell receptor beta chain is drawn from a study of cytotoxic CD8 clonotypes in ibrutinib-treated CLL. Study at large: The patients comprised some twelve relapsed/refractory and some 15 treatment-naive cases, under 18 IGHV unmutated. It was after a median about 12 months of treatment, range 6 to 36, that response samples were taken.

Comments on this clone: Its antigen remains unidentified.

V lost 0 bases, J lost 8 bases, and 8 bases lay in between. Germline CDR1 is MGHDK and CDR2 is SYGVNS. The CDR3 runs 13 residues. Investigators sought sequencing depths of between 1 in 200,000 and 1 in 1 million T cells. TCRdb's copy holds only in-frame clones and misses some; the assay was immunoSEQ multiplex PCR. Of roughly 100,000 clones in the sample, roughly 80% were seen once. Study results and limitations: Baseline-level clonality went beyond age-matched healthy donors and moved in step with circulating CD8+ T-cell counts.

The source material was PBMCs, sampled after 12 months of ibrutinib treatment. The rearrangement links TRBV25-1 to TRBJ2-1; a possible D gene is TRBD2 (5 bases). The TCR originated in a human donor with chronic lymphocytic leukemia. The CDR3 nucleotides read TGTGCCAGCAGTGAATATTTGAGGGATGAGCAGTTCTTC. The encoded protein is CASSEYLRDEQFF.